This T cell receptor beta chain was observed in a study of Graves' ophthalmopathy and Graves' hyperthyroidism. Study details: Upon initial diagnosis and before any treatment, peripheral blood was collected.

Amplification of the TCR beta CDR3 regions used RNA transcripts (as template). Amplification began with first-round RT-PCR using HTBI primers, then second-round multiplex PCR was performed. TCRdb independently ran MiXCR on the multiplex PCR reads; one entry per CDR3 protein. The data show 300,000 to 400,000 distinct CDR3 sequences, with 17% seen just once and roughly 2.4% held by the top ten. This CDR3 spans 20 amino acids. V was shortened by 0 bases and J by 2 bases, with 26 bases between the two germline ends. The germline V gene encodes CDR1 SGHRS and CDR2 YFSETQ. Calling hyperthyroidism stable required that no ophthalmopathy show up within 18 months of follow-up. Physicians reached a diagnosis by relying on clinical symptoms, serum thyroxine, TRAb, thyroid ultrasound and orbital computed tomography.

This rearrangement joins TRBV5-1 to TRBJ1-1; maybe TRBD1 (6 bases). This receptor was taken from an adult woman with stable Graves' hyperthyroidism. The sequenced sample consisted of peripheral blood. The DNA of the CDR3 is TGCGCCAGCAGCTTGGAACCCACCTTTAACAGGGATCGGGTTAACACTGAAGCTTTCTTT. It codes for CASSLEPTFNRDRVNTEAFF.